This TCR beta chain is drawn from a study of blood T cell repertoires in COVID-19. Study details: Acute-phase and convalescent COVID-19 samples originated in the United States, Italy and Spain.

TCRdb keeps only in-frame clones here, not all; method: immunoSEQ multiplex PCR. This sample yields 89,000 or so clones, of which 85% are seen a single time; around 39% belongs to the top ten. The CDR3 consists of 14 residues. Germline V CDR1 and CDR2: SQVTM, ANQGSEA. The J segment lost 0 bases and the V segment lost 6 bases, leaving 7 bases of the junction unmatched. Sequenced: peripheral blood. The J gene is TRBJ2-7, the V gene TRBV29-1; 8 bases line up with TRBD2. This sequence was found in an elderly man with acute or convalescent COVID-19. The CDR3 is CSVALAGSSYEQYF. The CDR3 DNA reads TGCAGCGTAGCCTTAGCGGGAAGCTCCTACGAGCAGTACTTC.